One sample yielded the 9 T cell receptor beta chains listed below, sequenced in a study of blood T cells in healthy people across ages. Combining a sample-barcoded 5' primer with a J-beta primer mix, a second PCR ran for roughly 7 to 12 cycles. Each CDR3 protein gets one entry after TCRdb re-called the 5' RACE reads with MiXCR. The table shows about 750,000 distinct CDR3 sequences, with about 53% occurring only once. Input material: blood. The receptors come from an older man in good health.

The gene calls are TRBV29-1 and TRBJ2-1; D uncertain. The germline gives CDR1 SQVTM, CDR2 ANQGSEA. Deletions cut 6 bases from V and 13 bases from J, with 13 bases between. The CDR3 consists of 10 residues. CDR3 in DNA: TGCAGCGTAGACCTTCCGCCCCAGTTCTTC. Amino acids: CSVDLPPQFF.

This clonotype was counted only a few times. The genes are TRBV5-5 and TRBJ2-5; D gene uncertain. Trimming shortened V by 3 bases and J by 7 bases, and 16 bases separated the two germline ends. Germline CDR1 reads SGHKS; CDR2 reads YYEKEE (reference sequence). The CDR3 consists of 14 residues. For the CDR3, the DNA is TGTGCCAGCAGCTCTGAGGTCTTGCTGCCGACCCAGTACTTC. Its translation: CASSSEVLLPTQYF.

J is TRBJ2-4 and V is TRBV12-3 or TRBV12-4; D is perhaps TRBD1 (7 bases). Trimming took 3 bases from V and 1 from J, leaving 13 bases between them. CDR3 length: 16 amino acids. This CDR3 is CASSLEGAVAKNIQYF. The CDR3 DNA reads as TGTGCCAGCAGTTTGGAGGGGGCGGTGGCCAAAAACATTCAGTACTTC.

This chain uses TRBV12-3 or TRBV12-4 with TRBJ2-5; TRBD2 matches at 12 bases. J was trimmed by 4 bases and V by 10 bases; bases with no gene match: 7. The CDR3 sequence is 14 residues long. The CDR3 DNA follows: TGTGCCACCGCTAGCGGGAGGGCACGAGAGACCCAGTACTTC. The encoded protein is CATASGRARETQYF.

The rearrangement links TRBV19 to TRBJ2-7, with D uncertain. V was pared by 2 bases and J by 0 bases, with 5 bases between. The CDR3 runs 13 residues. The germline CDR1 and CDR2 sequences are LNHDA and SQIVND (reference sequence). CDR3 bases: TGTGCCAGTAGTATATGGGACTCCTACGAGCAGTACTTC. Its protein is CASSIWDSYEQYF. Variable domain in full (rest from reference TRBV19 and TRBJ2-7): DGGITQSPKYLFRKEGQNVTLSCEQNLNHDAMYWYRQDPGQGLRLIYYSQIVNDFQKGDIAEGYSVSREKKESFPLTVTSAQKNPTAFYLCASSIWDSYEQYFGPGTRLTVT.

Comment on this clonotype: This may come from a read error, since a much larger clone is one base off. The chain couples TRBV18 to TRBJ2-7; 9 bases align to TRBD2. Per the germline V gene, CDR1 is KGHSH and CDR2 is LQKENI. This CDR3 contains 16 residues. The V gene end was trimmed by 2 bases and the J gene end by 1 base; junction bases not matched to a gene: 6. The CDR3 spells CASSPRASGASYEQYF. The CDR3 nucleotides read TGTGCCAGCTCACCAAGGGCTAGCGGGGCGTCCTACGAGCAGTACTTC.

Written as DNA, the CDR3 is TGTGCCAGCAGCCGGAGCCAGGACAGGACGCACCGCACTAATGAAAAACTGTTTTTT. It yields the protein CASSRSQDRTHRTNEKLFF. The chain employs TRBV14 and TRBJ1-4; 7 nucleotides match TRBD1. In germline, CDR1 is SGHDN, CDR2 FVKESK. The CDR3 totals 19 residues. V shed 4 bases and J 2 bases; nucleotides not matched to a gene: 16.

The CDR3: CASSPSPGLYNEQFF. The CDR3 DNA is TGTGCCAGCAGTCCCTCACCAGGGCTGTACAATGAGCAGTTCTTC. J is TRBJ2-1 and V is TRBV12-3 or TRBV12-4, with D tentatively TRBD1 (5 bases). CDR3 size: 15 residues. The germline V and J ends were trimmed by 5 bases and 4 bases, with 15 bases remaining between them.

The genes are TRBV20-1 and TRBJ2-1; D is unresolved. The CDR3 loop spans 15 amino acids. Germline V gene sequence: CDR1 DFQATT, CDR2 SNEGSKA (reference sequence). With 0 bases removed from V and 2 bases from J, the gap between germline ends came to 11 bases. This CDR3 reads CSAREGLSTYNEQFF. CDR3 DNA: TGCAGTGCTAGAGAGGGCCTAAGCACCTACAATGAGCAGTTCTTC.